The next 22 T cell receptor beta chains were all read from a single sample in a study of T cells in Graves' hyperthyroidism and ophthalmopathy. RNA transcripts gave rise to amplified TCR beta CDR3 regions. First-round RT-PCR of the TCR CDR3 relied on the HTBI primer set. TCRdb fed the multiplex PCR reads into MiXCR, producing one record per CDR3 protein. The sample records about 550,000 distinct CDR3 sequences, about 20% being singletons. Source material: blood. The receptor source for this set is a man between 18 and 35 years old with Graves' hyperthyroidism.

A few counts support this clonotype. The chain carries TRBV19 and TRBJ2-6; no clear D gene. In germline, CDR1 is LNHDA, CDR2 SQIVND (reference sequence). Trimming removed 3 bases at V and 4 bases at J, with 10 bases between. The CDR3 spans 15 residues. This CDR3 reads CASSIMATGANVLTF. The CDR3 nucleotides read TGTGCCAGTAGTATTATGGCTACCGGGGCCAACGTCCTGACTTTC.

The chain links TRBV4-1 to TRBJ1-6, with 7 bases that match TRBD1. Germline V gene lookup returns CDR1 MGHRA and CDR2 YSYEKL. This CDR3 is 16 amino acids long. Trimming removed 4 bases from V and 9 bases from J; junction bases left unmatched: 12. CDR3 in DNA: TGCGCCAGCAGCCCCTGCCCGACAGGGTTGTGTTCACCCCTCCACTTT. Its translation: CASSPCPTGLCSPLHF.

This clonotype has more than one count but fewer than ten. The rearrangement joins TRBV6-1 to TRBJ1-5; D is possibly TRBD1 (5 bases). The V end lost 6 bases, the J end lost 4 bases, and 16 bases lay between the germline ends. CDR3 length equals 15 residues. Germline lookup yields CDR1 MNHNS and CDR2 SASEGT. CDR3 coding DNA: TGTGCCAGCAGCCTATATAGCGAGGGGAATCAGCCCCAGCATTTT. Translated, it gives CASSLYSEGNQPQHF.

This clonotype was found a few times. CDR3 region: CASSSGGQGNTEAFF. The DNA for the CDR3 is TGTGCCAGCTCATCGGGTGGACAGGGGAACACTGAAGCTTTCTTT. The chain employs TRBV18 and TRBJ1-1, with 8 bases matching TRBD1. This CDR3 is 15 amino acids long. Trimming at V came to 5 bases and at J to 1 base, leaving 6 bases not matched to a gene. Per the germline V gene, CDR1 is KGHSH and CDR2 is LQKENI. The full variable domain, completed using reference TRBV18 and TRBJ1-1, is NAGVMQNPRHLVRRRGQEARLRCSPMKGHSHVYWYRQLPEEGLKFMVYLQKENIIDESGMPKERFSAEFPKEGPSILRIQQVVRGDSAAYFCASSSGGQGNTEAFFGQGTRLTVV.

This clonotype has a handful of counts. The genes are TRBV5-1 and TRBJ1-1; 10 positions match TRBD1. V dropped 4 bases and J dropped 0; count of bases not matched to a gene: 9. Germline-derived CDR1 and CDR2 are SGHRS and YFSETQ. CDR3 size: 17 residues. The CDR3 here is CASSLRQGAVMNTEAFF. The CDR3 DNA is TGCGCCAGCAGCCTACGACAGGGGGCCGTTATGAACACTGAAGCTTTCTTT.

Many counts were recorded for this clonotype. The chain has TRBV11-2 and TRBJ2-7; TRBD1 is a possible D gene (5 bases). CDR1 and CDR2 from the germline V gene are SGHAT and FQNNGV. Trimming took 5 bases from V and 3 from J, leaving 11 bases between them. This CDR3 has 13 amino acids. The CDR3 is CASSVRRGYEQYF. As DNA, the CDR3 is TGTGCCAGCAGCGTCAGAAGGGGCTACGAGCAGTACTTC.

In this sample, this clonotype turned up many times. This chain links TRBV6-5 with TRBJ1-5, with D possibly TRBD1 on 5 matching bases. Germline V gives CDR1 MNHEY, CDR2 SVGAGI. V shed 5 bases and J shed 6 bases, with 14 bases lying between them. CDR3 length: 14 amino acids. CDR3 residues: CASSPPGGVQPQHF. CDR3 sequence (DNA): TGTGCCAGCAGTCCCCCAGGAGGGGTTCAGCCCCAGCATTTT.

This clonotype showed up just a few times. The V gene is TRBV2, the J gene TRBJ2-5; 10 bases line up with TRBD1. V trimming: 5 bases; J trimming: 5 bases; junction bases outside the gene matches: 5. The CDR3 has 14 amino acids. Germline V lookup: CDR1 SNHLY, CDR2 FYNNEI. In nucleotides, the CDR3 is TGTGCCAGCAGTAAATCGGGACAGGGGGAGACCCAGTACTTC. Amino acid sequence: CASSKSGQGETQYF.

This clonotype was counted ten times or more. The rearrangement uses TRBV12-3 or TRBV12-4 and TRBJ1-5; TRBD1 is a possible D gene (6 bases). This CDR3 has 15 residues. V lost 2 bases, J lost 1 base, and 9 bases lay in between. CDR3 loop: CASSLFDRSNQPQHF. In nucleotides, the CDR3 is TGTGCCAGCAGTTTATTCGACAGGAGCAATCAGCCCCAGCATTTT.

The rearrangement uses TRBV5-1 and TRBJ1-1; maybe TRBD1 (5 bases). Germline loops: CDR1 SGHRS, CDR2 YFSETQ. The CDR3 length is 14 residues. V lost 4 bases and J 3 bases, leaving 13 bases between the germline ends. The CDR3 coding sequence is TGCGCCAGCAGCCTCCTAGGGGCTGACACTGAAGCTTTCTTT. Translating it yields CASSLLGADTEAFF.

As concerns this clonotype: One end of the junction fails to match germline, which may point to a read error. This sequence joins TRBV2 and TRBJ2-2; 9 bases agree with TRBD2. Germline V CDR1 and CDR2: SNHLY, FYNNEI. The CDR3 runs to 17 residues. This chain's CDR3 is CASRAVPGLARGGGLFF. CDR3 nucleotides: TGTGCCAGCAGGGCCGTCCCGGGACTAGCTCGGGGCGGGGGGCTGTTTTTT.

The chain is built from TRBV6-2 or TRBV6-3 and TRBJ1-1, with D uncertain. Germline-derived CDR1 and CDR2 are MNHEY and SVGEGT. The CDR3 runs 15 residues. V lost 1 base, J lost 0 bases, and 9 bases lay in between. The CDR3 loop is CASSYFSGLNTEAFF. DNA for the CDR3: TGTGCCAGCAGTTACTTCTCCGGCCTGAACACTGAAGCTTTCTTT.

At least ten counts were recorded for this clonotype. The chain is built from TRBV28 and TRBJ1-2; 10 bases fit TRBD1. Germline V lookup: CDR1 MDHEN, CDR2 SYDVKM. Losses at the gene ends were 5 bases for V and 6 bases for J; bases not matched to a gene: 9. The CDR3 totals 15 residues. CDR3 residues: CASSLSDRGRDGYTF. The CDR3 DNA reads TGTGCCAGCAGTCTGAGCGACAGGGGGCGAGATGGCTACACCTTC.

This clonotype has ten or more counts. The rearrangement joins TRBV28 to TRBJ1-5; D possibly corresponds to TRBD1 (5 bases). This CDR3 region has 15 residues. The germline V and J ends were trimmed by 6 bases and 0 bases, with 12 bases remaining between them. Germline assignment: CDR1 MDHEN and CDR2 SYDVKM. The CDR3 protein is CASRLRTPSNQPQHF. CDR3 coding DNA: TGTGCCAGCAGATTGCGGACACCTAGCAATCAGCCCCAGCATTTT.

J is TRBJ2-5 and V is TRBV7-9; perhaps TRBD2 as D (5 bases). The CDR3 is made up of 16 amino acids. Germline CDR1 reads SEHNR; CDR2 reads FQNEAQ (reference sequence). Deletions cut 4 bases from V and 2 bases from J, with 17 bases between. CDR3 in amino acids: CASSSPSRELQETQYF. CDR3 in DNA: TGTGCCAGCAGCTCACCATCGAGGGAACTACAAGAGACCCAGTACTTC.

This clonotype was observed a handful of times. A read error may be the cause here, since a much bigger clone is one base away. The gene calls are TRBV5-1 and TRBJ1-5; D ambiguous. V was cut by 1 base and J by 6 bases, with 8 bases left in between. CDR3 size: 13 residues. Germline CDR1 SGHRS, CDR2 YFSETQ. This chain's CDR3 is CASSLWGSQPQHF. DNA for the CDR3: TGCGCCAGCAGCTTGTGGGGAAGTCAGCCCCAGCATTTT. Variable domain in full (rest from reference TRBV5-1 and TRBJ1-5): KAGVTQTPRYLIKTRGQQVTLSCSPISGHRSVSWYQQTPGQGLQFLFEYFSETQRNKGNFPGRFSGRQFSNSRSEMNVSTLELGDSALYLCASSLWGSQPQHFGDGTRLSIL.

V usage is TRBV2 and J usage is TRBJ2-3; TRBD1 matches at 7 bases. The CDR3 has 15 amino acids. Per the germline V gene, CDR1 is SNHLY and CDR2 is FYNNEI. With 6 bases clipped from V and 2 bases from J, the junction kept 8 bases outside the gene matches. The CDR3 here is CASRVTGTFTDTQYF. The CDR3 nucleotides are TGTGCCAGCAGGGTGACAGGGACCTTCACAGATACGCAGTATTTT. Together with reference TRBV2 and TRBJ2-3, the CDR3 gives the full variable domain: EPEVTQTPSHQVTQMGQEVILRCVPISNHLYFYWYRQILGQKVEFLVSFYNNEISEKSEIFDDQFSVERPDGSNFTLKIRSTKLEDSAMYFCASRVTGTFTDTQYFGPGTRLTVL.

Of note for this clonotype: A much larger clone differs from this one at a single base, so this may be a read error. J is TRBJ2-7 and V is TRBV7-2; a weak D match, TRBD2 (5 bases). This CDR3 is built from 15 residues. Germline V lookup: CDR1 SGHTA, CDR2 FQGNSA. V dropped 3 bases and J dropped 2 bases, with 14 bases sitting between them. The CDR3 sequence is CASSFGRGTTYEQYF. The CDR3 nucleotides are TGTGCCAGCAGCTTCGGCCGGGGTACCACCTACGAGCAGTACTTC.

The sample holds many counts of this clonotype. The chain couples TRBV13 to TRBJ1-1; no clear D gene. Germline CDR1 PRHDT, CDR2 FYEKMQ (reference sequence). CDR3 length: 13 residues. The V end lost 5 bases, the J end lost 5 bases, and 12 bases lay between the germline ends. This CDR3 is CASSPSPGTEAFF. DNA for the CDR3: TGTGCCAGCAGCCCATCCCCTGGGACTGAAGCTTTCTTT.

This clonotype was seen ten or more times. This rearrangement joins TRBV27 to TRBJ1-2; 11 bases are shared with TRBD1. From germline, CDR1 is MNHEY and CDR2 SMNVEV (reference sequence). There are 15 residues in the CDR3. V shed 6 bases, J shed 0 bases, and the junction held 3 bases outside the gene matches. DNA for the CDR3: TGTGCCAGCAGCCCGGGACAGGGGGCTAACTATGGCTACACCTTC. Amino acid sequence: CASSPGQGANYGYTF.

This clonotype came up a few times. The CDR3 DNA sequence: TGTGCCAGCGCCCAGGGGAGAGAGACCCAGTACTTC. Protein sequence: CASAQGRETQYF. The chain carries TRBV6-2 or TRBV6-3 and TRBJ2-5, with a weak D call TRBD1 (6 bases). The CDR3 extends over 12 amino acids. With 8 bases removed from V and 4 bases from J, the gap between germline ends came to 11 bases. Germline V lookup: CDR1 MNHEY, CDR2 SVGEGT.

At least ten counts were recorded for this clonotype. V and J are TRBV20-1 and TRBJ1-5; TRBD1 might be the D (5 bases). The CDR3 has 13 amino acids. The germline V and J ends were trimmed by 3 bases and 3 bases, with 9 bases remaining between them. Germline V CDR1 and CDR2: DFQATT, SNEGSKA (reference sequence). The chain's CDR3 is CSASSGPNQPQHF. CDR3 nucleotide sequence: TGCAGTGCTAGTTCGGGACCCAATCAGCCCCAGCATTTT.